Each of the 4 T cell receptor beta chains below was sequenced from the same sample in a study of T cell responses to AZD1222 COVID-19 vaccine. Profiled with immunoSEQ multiplex PCR; TCRdb holds only in-frame clones, not every one. The sample contains around 72,000 clones, roughly four fifths of which appear only once. This material consisted of peripheral blood, taken on day 0 of AZD1222 vaccination. These TCRs come from an adult in good health.

The V and J genes are TRBV3-1 (or the pseudogene TRBV3-2) and TRBJ2-1, with D possibly being TRBD1 or TRBD2 (6 bases each). Germline CDR1 and CDR2: LGHDT and YNNKEL (reference sequence). V shed 2 bases and J shed 9 bases, with 17 bases lying between them. The CDR3 is 15 residues long. The CDR3 is CASSQNPPGGVEQFF. Written as DNA, the CDR3 is TGTGCCAGCAGCCAAAATCCCCCCGGGGGCGTTGAGCAGTTCTTC.

V and J are TRBV4-1 and TRBJ1-3, with unresolved D. Germline V lookup: CDR1 MGHRA, CDR2 YSYEKL. CDR3 length: 16 amino acids. V lost 1 base, J lost 0 bases, and 10 bases lay in between. The CDR3 is CASSQGSRASGNTIYF. The CDR3 coding sequence is TGCGCCAGCAGCCAAGGATCGAGGGCCTCTGGAAACACCATATATTTT.

The chain recombines TRBV19 with TRBJ2-1; 8 bases are shared with TRBD2. CDR3 length: 14 amino acids. Germline assignment: CDR1 LNHDA and CDR2 SQIVND (reference sequence). Germline trimming cut 10 bases from V and 3 bases from J; bases unmatched to any gene: 8. The CDR3, as DNA: TGTGCCACTCAGCGGGGGCCAATCTACAATGAGCAGTTCTTC. Protein: CATQRGPIYNEQFF.

CDR3 amino acids: CASSSHPDRGGYEQYF. CDR3 nucleotides: TGCGCCAGCAGCTCACACCCCGACAGGGGAGGCTACGAGCAGTACTTC. J is TRBJ2-7 and V is TRBV5-1, with TRBD1 identical over 8 bases. Germline loops: CDR1 SGHRS, CDR2 YFSETQ. V gave up 3 bases and J gave up 3 bases; unmatched junction bases: 11. The CDR3 extends over 16 amino acids. The full variable domain, completed using reference TRBV5-1 and TRBJ2-7, is KAGVTQTPRYLIKTRGQQVTLSCSPISGHRSVSWYQQTPGQGLQFLFEYFSETQRNKGNFPGRFSGRQFSNSRSEMNVSTLELGDSALYLCASSSHPDRGGYEQYFGPGTRLTVT.